The clone carrying this T cell receptor (beta chain) was picked up a small number of times. 13 Jbeta primers and 60 Vbeta primers were used for the PCR. Libraries were prepared by immunoSEQ multiplex PCR; TCRdb keeps only in-frame clonotypes and omits some of them. The sample has roughly 60,000 clones; roughly 83% are singletons. These data come from a study of cytomegalovirus exposure and HLA in healthy donors. This CDR3 contains 13 residues. Unmatched junction bases numbered 4, after V lost 6 bases and J lost 3 bases. From germline, CDR1 is SNHLY and CDR2 FYNNEI. Despite likely unrecorded immune exposures, the donors were nominally healthy at the time of sampling.

The receptor was isolated from a man aged 25-45 years in good health and CMV-seronegative. This chain uses TRBV2 with TRBJ2-7; 8 positions agree with TRBD1. Sequencing was performed on PBMCs. The CDR3 region is CASREDRVYEQYF. CDR3 DNA: TGTGCCAGCAGGGAGGACAGGGTCTACGAGCAGTACTTC.